The 11 T cell receptor beta chains reported below all come from one sample, sequenced in a study of T-cell memory formation after mild COVID-19. Each CDR3 protein is one row after TCRdb ran MiXCR on the 5' RACE reads. The table records more than 400,000 distinct CDR3 sequences, 18% of them present only once. Sequencing used PBMCs or a T cell subset sorted from them (not recorded which). These receptors originate from an adult woman who had mild COVID-19 (a few samples of this study predate the infection). Cell type and time point are not known.

The rearrangement uses TRBV29-1 and TRBJ2-3; 8 nucleotides line up with TRBD2. The CDR3 has 14 residues. Germline V gene sequence: CDR1 SQVTM, CDR2 ANQGSEA. V trimming: 6 bases; J trimming: 1 base; junction bases outside the gene matches: 6. The CDR3 protein is CSVEPGLGTDTQYF. The CDR3 nucleotides are TGCAGCGTAGAACCGGGACTAGGCACAGATACGCAGTATTTT.

The V call is TRBV5-1, the J call TRBJ2-7; 8 positions match TRBD1. Unmatched junction bases numbered 7, after V lost 4 bases and J lost 4 bases. Germline V lookup: CDR1 SGHRS, CDR2 YFSETQ. The CDR3 has 14 amino acids. The CDR3 protein is CASSSRQGWYEQYF. The CDR3 region has the DNA TGCGCCAGCAGCAGCAGACAGGGGTGGTACGAGCAGTACTTC.

This chain joins TRBV24-1 and TRBJ1-2, with D tentatively TRBD1 (6 bases). The CDR3 has 14 residues. V shed 1 base and J shed 7 bases, with 12 bases lying between them. The V gene's germline CDR1 is KGHDR and CDR2 SFDVKD. The CDR3 coding sequence is TGTGCCACCAGTGATTTCAGACAGGCTGGTGGCTACACCTTC. It specifies CATSDFRQAGGYTF.

J is TRBJ2-1 and V is TRBV7-2; D is ambiguous. Trimming stripped 5 bases from V and 10 bases from J, with 18 bases between. This CDR3 is 14 amino acids long. The germline V gene encodes CDR1 SGHTA and CDR2 FQGNSA. CDR3 sequence: CASSPYPTGREQFF. CDR3 sequence (DNA): TGTGCCAGCAGCCCTTACCCAACGGGTCGGGAGCAGTTCTTC.

This clonotype appeared a few times. V and J are TRBV6-6 and TRBJ2-7; D is uncertain. Germline CDR1 reads MNHNY; CDR2 reads SVGAGI (reference sequence). V lost 2 bases and J 4 bases, leaving 6 bases between the germline ends. The CDR3 runs 12 residues. CDR3 DNA: TGTGCCAGCAGTTACGATCGTTACGAGCAGTACTTC. It translates to CASSYDRYEQYF.

The V call is TRBV12-3 or TRBV12-4, the J call TRBJ2-1; 11 bases map to TRBD2. The CDR3 consists of 16 residues. V lost 4 bases to trimming and J lost 7 bases; unmatched junction nucleotides: 9. Here the CDR3 reads CASSSYSGRGGNEQFF. The CDR3 DNA reads as TGTGCCAGCAGTTCCTATAGCGGGAGGGGCGGGAATGAGCAGTTCTTC.

This clonotype came up a few times. The DNA for the CDR3 is TGTGCCACCAGTGAGGGGCGGACATGGGGGCCGGATACGCAGTATTTT. Its protein is CATSEGRTWGPDTQYF. J is TRBJ2-3 and V is TRBV24-1; the D gene is possibly TRBD1 (6 bases). Per the germline V gene, CDR1 is KGHDR and CDR2 is SFDVKD. V lost 4 bases, J lost 6 bases, and 19 bases lay in between. The CDR3 loop spans 16 amino acids.

The V and J genes are TRBV18 and TRBJ2-1; a possible D gene is TRBD2 (7 bases). This CDR3 is 17 amino acids long. The V end was cut by 0 bases, the J end by 1 base, with 13 bases between. Germline values: CDR1 KGHSH, CDR2 LQKENI. CDR3 residues: CASSPPVGGESYNEQFF. Here the CDR3 DNA reads TGTGCCAGCTCACCACCGGTAGGGGGGGAGTCCTACAATGAGCAGTTCTTC.

This clonotype turned up a few times. The chain links TRBV7-2 to TRBJ1-5; D is unresolved. This CDR3 region has 13 residues. Germline V gene data show CDR1 as SGHTA and CDR2 as FQGNSA. V was pared by 5 bases and J by 6 bases, with 11 bases between. CDR3 nucleotides: TGTGCCAGCAGCGGGTGGGTTTTTCAGCCCCAGCATTTT. Protein sequence: CASSGWVFQPQHF.

This clonotype was seen a handful of times. The chain combines TRBV5-5 with TRBJ2-3, with D possibly matching TRBD1 (6 bases). The V and J ends lost 3 bases and 1 base respectively, with 12 bases between them. CDR1 is SGHKS and CDR2 is YYEKEE in the germline V gene (reference sequence). CDR3 length: 15 amino acids. The CDR3 protein is CASSSTGYGTDTQYF. CDR3 bases: TGTGCCAGCAGCTCTACAGGGTATGGCACAGATACGCAGTATTTT.

This clonotype was seen more than once but under ten times. CDR3 DNA: TGTGCCAGCAGCGCCTACCAGGGGAGGGGAACCTACGAGCAGTACTTC. Translated: CASSAYQGRGTYEQYF. The chain carries TRBV3-1 and TRBJ2-7, with D perhaps TRBD2 (7 bases). Trimming pared 5 bases from V and 2 bases from J, leaving 19 bases between. The V gene's germline CDR1 is LGHDT and CDR2 YNNKEL (reference sequence). This CDR3 spans 16 amino acids.